This is a list of T cell receptor beta chains from one sample in a study of CD8 T cells in Susac syndrome. MiXCR, applied by TCRdb to the immunoSEQ multiplex PCR reads, yields one record per CDR3 protein. This sample yields tens of thousands of distinct CDR3 sequences, of which roughly 94% are seen a single time; about 0.28% belongs to the top ten. The specimen was CD4+ T cells from PBMCs. The source of these receptors is a human donor with Susac syndrome. Each CDR3 is given with its conserved first and last residue. Fields, in order: J gene, V gene, D gene, CDR3 protein. The D gene is left open where the match is weak.

TRBJ1-1 TRBV29-1 NA CSGRPAGTEAFF
TRBJ2-6 TRBV3-1 TRBD2 CASSQEAGGSGANVLTF
TRBJ1-1 TRBV5-4 NA CASSLQTGNTEAFF
TRBJ1-6 TRBV10-3 NA CAISPRDTNNSPLHF
TRBJ2-2 TRBV25-1 NA CASSSYRPDGELFF
TRBJ1-5 TRBV30 NA CAWSVDVGGNQPQHF
TRBJ2-3 TRBV7-2 TRBD2 CASSRGAGGRVDTQYF
TRBJ2-7 TRBV9 NA CASSVGGPSYEQYF
TRBJ1-2 TRBV5-1 NA CASSGGTDYYGYTF
TRBJ2-3 TRBV5-4 NA CASSFPSTDTQYF
TRBJ2-7 TRBV2 TRBD1 CASRQDREADF
TRBJ1-1 TRBV23-1 NA CASSHVGAGSNTEAFF
TRBJ2-3 TRBV28 TRBD2 CASSLGTRGTQYF
TRBJ1-4 TRBV20-1 NA CSATGGETNEKLFF
TRBJ2-3 TRBV7-8 NA CASSSGSRAQRGDTQYF
TRBJ2-5 TRBV5-1 TRBD2 CASSFTSGPVPQYF
TRBJ1-2 TRBV5-1 TRBD1 CASSLASAETGDGYTF
TRBJ2-4 TRBV20-1 NA CSARDSRRLPAKNIQYF
TRBJ1-2 TRBV19 NA CASSAPGQWLGYTF
TRBJ2-3 TRBV5-4 TRBD2 CASSSGGSRTDTQYF
TRBJ2-1 TRBV12-3/TRBV12-4 NA CASSRVHEQFF
TRBJ2-6 TRBV30 NA CAWSYGTGANVLTF
TRBJ1-4 TRBV13 NA CASSLGPEKLFF
TRBJ2-7 TRBV18 NA CASSPLEGVYF
TRBJ2-5 TRBV30 TRBD1 CAWDRDRGQETQYF
TRBJ2-3 TRBV24-1 TRBD2 CATSSSGVKTDTQYF
TRBJ2-5 TRBV6-1 TRBD2 CASRIRTSGVQETQYF
TRBJ2-5 TRBV5-1 TRBD2 CASSLSAGGPETQYF
TRBJ2-1 TRBV20-1 TRBD2 CSARGTSGGAGEFF
TRBJ1-6 TRBV12-3/TRBV12-4 NA CASSLTLSPRARYNSPLHF
TRBJ2-3 TRBV7-9 TRBD1 CASATDRGTDTQYF
TRBJ2-7 TRBV19 NA CASSILFSGGEQYF
TRBJ2-3 TRBV20-1 TRBD2 CSATVAGSTDTQYF
TRBJ2-3 TRBV13 NA CASSVLPLNTDTQYF
TRBJ2-3 TRBV20-1 NA CSASLAEGADTQYF
TRBJ1-2 TRBV12-3/TRBV12-4 NA CASSQTNYGYTF
TRBJ1-6 TRBV9 TRBD1 CASSAPGQNNSPLHF
TRBJ2-5 TRBV5-1 TRBD1 CASSLGQGYETQYF
TRBJ2-6 TRBV7-8 NA CASSPGFGANVLTF
TRBJ1-5 TRBV15 NA CATSRGGAGDQPQHF
TRBJ1-5 TRBV29-1 NA CSVELETNAPQHF
TRBJ1-1 TRBV4-2 NA CASSQEQLATEAFF
TRBJ2-7 TRBV5-1 TRBD2 CASSLGTSRAYEQYF
TRBJ2-5 TRBV4-3 TRBD2 CASSPAAGGWETQYF
TRBJ1-5 TRBV12-3/TRBV12-4 NA CASSLGVNQPQHF
TRBJ1-2 TRBV5-1 TRBD1 CASSLQTGTSYGYTF
TRBJ2-4 TRBV29-1 NA CSVEFVQGSGIQYF
TRBJ2-2 TRBV11-2 NA CASSLVRGARTGELFF
TRBJ2-3 TRBV5-1 TRBD1 CASTRGTGSTDTQYF
TRBJ2-2 TRBV6-2/TRBV6-3 NA CASSYSAGELFF
TRBJ1-6 TRBV25-1 TRBD1 CASSEDRLIHF